The clone carrying this T cell receptor (beta chain) came up a few times. The antigen is unknown. This beta chain is a stray read from a library made for alpha chains; its abundance is not meaningful. CDR3 length: 15 amino acids. Germline V gives CDR1 SQVTM, CDR2 ANQGSEA. With V trimmed by 5 bases and J by 3 bases, 9 bases remained unmatched. This entry belongs to a study of spatial heterogeneity in lung cancer. Overall study context: Detection of beta-chain sequences consistently exceeded that of alpha-chain sequences. Study-wide results and caveats: There were more appearances of ubiquitous expanded tumor TCRs in blood at resection than at follow-up.

Time point defined: sample taken at primary tumor resection. Without sorting, whole RNA was sequenced from tumor, nontumor lung or frozen PBMC. The cohort: about 79 early-stage, untreated non-small cell lung cancer patients. Individually, TCR cDNA molecules were each labelled with a unique molecular identifier. TCRdb reprocessed the 5' RACE reads with MiXCR, giving one entry per CDR3 protein. The sample records over 7,500 distinct CDR3 sequences, 8.6% being singletons. The clonotype comes from a male donor with early-stage non-small cell lung cancer. The rearrangement links TRBV29-1 to TRBJ2-2, with TRBD2 matching over 7 bases. The sequences come from PBMCs, collected at surgery. The CDR3 bases are TGCAGCGTTTCTACGGAGCGGGATTACACCGGGGAGCTGTTTTTT. The encoded protein is CSVSTERDYTGELFF.